What follows is one T cell receptor (beta chain) and its context. Original handling: Amplifying reference gene primers gave estimates of nucleated cell counts. Assay: immunoSEQ multiplex PCR; the TCRdb copy retains only in-frame clones and omits some. Clonal size and the V and J genes are those of that table, whereas D and trimming came from the DNA. Of 250,000 or so clones in the sample, over 70% were seen once. V lost 3 bases to trimming and J lost 6 bases, with 11 bases between them. Germline V lookup: CDR1 MNHEY, CDR2 SMNVEV (reference sequence). The length of the CDR3 is 13 residues. These data come from a study of blood T cell repertoires in COVID-19.

The origin of this receptor is a woman older than 75 with acute or convalescent COVID-19. Input material: peripheral blood. The rearrangement links TRBV27 to TRBJ1-2; weak D call: TRBD1 (6 bases). CDR3 amino acids: CASSFGRGNGYTF. CDR3 sequence (DNA): TGTGCCAGCAGTTTCGGCAGGGGAAATGGCTACACCTTC.